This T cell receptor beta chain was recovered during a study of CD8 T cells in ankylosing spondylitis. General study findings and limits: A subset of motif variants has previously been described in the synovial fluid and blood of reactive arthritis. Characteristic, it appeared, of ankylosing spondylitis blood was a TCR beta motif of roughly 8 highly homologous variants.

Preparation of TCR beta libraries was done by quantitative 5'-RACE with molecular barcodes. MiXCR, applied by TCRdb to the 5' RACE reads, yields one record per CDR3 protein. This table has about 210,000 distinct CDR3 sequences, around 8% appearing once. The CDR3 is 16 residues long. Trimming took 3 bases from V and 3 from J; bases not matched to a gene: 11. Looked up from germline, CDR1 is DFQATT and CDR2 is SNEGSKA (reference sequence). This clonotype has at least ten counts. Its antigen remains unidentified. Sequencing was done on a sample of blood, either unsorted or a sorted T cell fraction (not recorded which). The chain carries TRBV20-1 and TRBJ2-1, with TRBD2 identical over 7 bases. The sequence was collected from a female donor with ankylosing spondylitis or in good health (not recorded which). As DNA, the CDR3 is TGCAGTGCTAGGGCAACTAGCGCCACCGTCTACAATGAGCAGTTCTTC. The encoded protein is CSARATSATVYNEQFF.